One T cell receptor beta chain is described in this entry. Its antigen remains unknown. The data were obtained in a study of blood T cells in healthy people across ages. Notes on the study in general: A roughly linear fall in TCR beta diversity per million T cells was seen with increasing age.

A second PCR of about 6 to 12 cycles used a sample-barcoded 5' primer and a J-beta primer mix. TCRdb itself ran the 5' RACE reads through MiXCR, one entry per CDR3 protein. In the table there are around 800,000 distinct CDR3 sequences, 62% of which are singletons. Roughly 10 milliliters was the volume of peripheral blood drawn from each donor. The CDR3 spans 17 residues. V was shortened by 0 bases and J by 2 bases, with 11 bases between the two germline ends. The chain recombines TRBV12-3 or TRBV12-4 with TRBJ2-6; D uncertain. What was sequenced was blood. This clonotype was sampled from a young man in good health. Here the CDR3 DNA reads TGTGCCAGCAGTTTAGCGGCGTCGGCGGCTGGGGCCAACGTCCTGACTTTC. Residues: CASSLAASAAGANVLTF.